This TCR beta chain was identified in a study of identical twins. The CDR3 length is 16 residues. CDR1 is MNHNS and CDR2 is SASEGT in the germline V gene. V gave up 8 bases and J gave up 2 bases; unmatched junction bases: 8. TCRdb re-called the 5' RACE reads through MiXCR, storing one row per CDR3 protein. Here the sample spans 600,000 to 700,000 distinct CDR3 sequences, about 20% being singletons. These data were also filed under a second study, of T cells expressing NK-cell markers.

What was sequenced was PBMCs. The receptor was derived from a woman aged 18-29 years in good health. The V and J genes are TRBV6-1 and TRBJ2-1; 11 nucleotides line up with TRBD2. The CDR3 nucleotides are TGTGCCAGCTCAGGACTAGCGGGTTACCCCTACAATGAGCAGTTCTTC. Translated: CASSGLAGYPYNEQFF.